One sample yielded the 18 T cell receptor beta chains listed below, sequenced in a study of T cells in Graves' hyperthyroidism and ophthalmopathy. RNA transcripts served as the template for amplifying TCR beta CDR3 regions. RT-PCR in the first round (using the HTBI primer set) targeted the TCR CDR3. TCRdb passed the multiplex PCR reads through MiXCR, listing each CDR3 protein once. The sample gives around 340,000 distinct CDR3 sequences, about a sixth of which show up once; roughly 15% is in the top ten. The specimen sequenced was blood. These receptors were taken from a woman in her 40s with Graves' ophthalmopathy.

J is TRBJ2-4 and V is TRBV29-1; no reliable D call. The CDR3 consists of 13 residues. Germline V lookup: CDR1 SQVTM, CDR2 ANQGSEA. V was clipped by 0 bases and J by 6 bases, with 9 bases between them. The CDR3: CSVEDLRGNIQYF. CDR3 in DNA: TGCAGCGTTGAAGATCTCCGAGGAAACATTCAGTACTTC. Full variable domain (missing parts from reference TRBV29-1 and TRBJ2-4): SAVISQKPSRDICQRGTSLTIQCQVDSQVTMMFWYRQQPGQSLTLIATANQGSEATYESGFVIDKFPISRPNLTFSTLTVSNMSPEDSSIYLCSVEDLRGNIQYFGAGTRLSVL.

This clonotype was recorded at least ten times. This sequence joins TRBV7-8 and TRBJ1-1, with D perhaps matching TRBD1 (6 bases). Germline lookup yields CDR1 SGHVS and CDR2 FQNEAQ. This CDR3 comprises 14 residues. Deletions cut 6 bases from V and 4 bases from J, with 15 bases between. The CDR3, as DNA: TGTGCCAGCAGGTCCAACACAGGGAGCACTGAAGCTTTCTTT. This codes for CASRSNTGSTEAFF.

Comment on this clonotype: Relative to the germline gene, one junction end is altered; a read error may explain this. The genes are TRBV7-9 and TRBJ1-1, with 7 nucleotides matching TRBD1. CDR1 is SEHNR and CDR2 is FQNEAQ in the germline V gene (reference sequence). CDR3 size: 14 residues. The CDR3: CASSSVRGNTEACF. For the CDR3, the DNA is TGTGCCAGCAGCTCCGTCAGGGGGAACACTGAAGCTTGCTTT.

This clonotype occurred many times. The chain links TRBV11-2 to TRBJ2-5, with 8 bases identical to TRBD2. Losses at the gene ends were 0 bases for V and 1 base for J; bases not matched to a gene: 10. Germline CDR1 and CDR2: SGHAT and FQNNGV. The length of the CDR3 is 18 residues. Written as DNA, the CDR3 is TGTGCCAGCAGCTTAGATCGAACAGGTAGCGGGATCCAAGAGACCCAGTACTTC. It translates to CASSLDRTGSGIQETQYF.

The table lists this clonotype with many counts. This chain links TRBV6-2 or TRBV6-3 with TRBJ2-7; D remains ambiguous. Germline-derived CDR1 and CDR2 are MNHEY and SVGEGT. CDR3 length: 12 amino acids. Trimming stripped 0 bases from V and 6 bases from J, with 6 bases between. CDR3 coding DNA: TGTGCCAGCAGTTACTCAGGGATCGAGCAGTACTTC. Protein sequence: CASSYSGIEQYF.

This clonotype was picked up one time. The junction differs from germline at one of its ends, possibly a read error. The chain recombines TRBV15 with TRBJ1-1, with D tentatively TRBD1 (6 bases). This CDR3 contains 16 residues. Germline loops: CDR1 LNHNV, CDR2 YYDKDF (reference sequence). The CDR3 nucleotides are TGTGCCACCAGCAGAGCGGGGGCCAGTAGTAACACTGAAGCTTGCTTT. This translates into CATSRAGASSNTEACF.

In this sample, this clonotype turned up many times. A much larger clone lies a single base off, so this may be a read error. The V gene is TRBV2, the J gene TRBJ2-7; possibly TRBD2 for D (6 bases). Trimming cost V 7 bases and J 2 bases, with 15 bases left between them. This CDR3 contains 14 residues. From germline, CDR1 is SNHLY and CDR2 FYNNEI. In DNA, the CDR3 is TGTGCCAGCAAAGGAGGGCAGAGGGCCTACGAGCAGTACTTC. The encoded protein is CASKGGQRAYEQYF.

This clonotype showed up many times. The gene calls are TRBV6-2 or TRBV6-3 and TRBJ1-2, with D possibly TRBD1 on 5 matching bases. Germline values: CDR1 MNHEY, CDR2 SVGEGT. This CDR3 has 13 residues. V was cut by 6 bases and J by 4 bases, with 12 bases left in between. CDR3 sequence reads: CASRRDGSYGYTF. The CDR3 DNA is TGTGCCAGCAGAAGGGACGGAAGCTATGGCTACACCTTC.

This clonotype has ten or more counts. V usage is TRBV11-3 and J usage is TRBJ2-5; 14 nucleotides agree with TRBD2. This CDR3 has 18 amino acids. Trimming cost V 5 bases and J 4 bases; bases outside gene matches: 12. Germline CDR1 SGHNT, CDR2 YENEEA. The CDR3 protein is CASSPANIGLAGGETQYF. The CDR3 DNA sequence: TGTGCCAGCAGCCCTGCAAACATCGGACTAGCGGGAGGAGAGACCCAGTACTTC.

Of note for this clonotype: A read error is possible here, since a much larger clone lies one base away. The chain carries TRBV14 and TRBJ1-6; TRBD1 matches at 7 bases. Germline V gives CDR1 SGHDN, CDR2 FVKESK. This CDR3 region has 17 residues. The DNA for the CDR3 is TGTGCCGGCAGCCAAGAATCGACAGGGCGGTTCAATTCACCCCTCCACTTT. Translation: CAGSQESTGRFNSPLHF.

CDR3 nucleotide sequence: TGCGCCAGCAGTGAGAGGGACAGGGCAACGGGCGAGCAGTACTTC. Residues: CASSERDRATGEQYF. The V gene is TRBV10-2, the J gene TRBJ2-7; the match to TRBD1 covers 9 bases. V dropped 2 bases and J dropped 6; count of bases not matched to a gene: 8. The CDR3 spans 15 residues. CDR1 and CDR2 (germline): WSHSY, SAAADI.

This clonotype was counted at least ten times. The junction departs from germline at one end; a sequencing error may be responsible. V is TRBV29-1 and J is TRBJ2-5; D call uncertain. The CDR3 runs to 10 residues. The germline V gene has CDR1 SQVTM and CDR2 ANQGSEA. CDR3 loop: CSVEGETQYF. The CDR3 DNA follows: TGCAGCGTAGAAGGGGAGACCCAGTACTTC.

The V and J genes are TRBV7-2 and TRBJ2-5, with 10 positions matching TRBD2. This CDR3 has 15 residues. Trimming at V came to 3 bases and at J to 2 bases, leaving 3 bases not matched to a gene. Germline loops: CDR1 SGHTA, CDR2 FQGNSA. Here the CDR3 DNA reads TGTGCCAGCAGCTTTACTAGCGGGGATCAAGAGACCCAGTACTTC. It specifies CASSFTSGDQETQYF.

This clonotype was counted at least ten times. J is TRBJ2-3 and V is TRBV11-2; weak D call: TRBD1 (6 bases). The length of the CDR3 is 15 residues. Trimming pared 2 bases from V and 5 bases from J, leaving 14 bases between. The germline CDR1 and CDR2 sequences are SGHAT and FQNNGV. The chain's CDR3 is CASSLFRGNQDTQYF. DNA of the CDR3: TGTGCCAGCAGCTTATTCAGGGGTAATCAAGATACGCAGTATTTT.

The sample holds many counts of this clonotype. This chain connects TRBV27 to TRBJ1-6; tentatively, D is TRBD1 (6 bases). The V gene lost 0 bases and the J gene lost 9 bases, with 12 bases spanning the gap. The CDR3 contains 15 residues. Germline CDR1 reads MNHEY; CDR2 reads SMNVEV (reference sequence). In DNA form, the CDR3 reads TGTGCCAGCAGTTTATCGAACCCAGGGGTTTCACCCCTCCACTTT. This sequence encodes CASSLSNPGVSPLHF.

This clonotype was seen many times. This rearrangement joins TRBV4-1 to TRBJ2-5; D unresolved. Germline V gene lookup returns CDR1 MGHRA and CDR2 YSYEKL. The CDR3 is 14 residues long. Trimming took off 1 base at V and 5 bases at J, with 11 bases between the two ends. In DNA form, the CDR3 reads TGCGCCAGCAGCCAAGTAGGAGAAGCGGAGACCCAGTACTTC. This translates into CASSQVGEAETQYF.

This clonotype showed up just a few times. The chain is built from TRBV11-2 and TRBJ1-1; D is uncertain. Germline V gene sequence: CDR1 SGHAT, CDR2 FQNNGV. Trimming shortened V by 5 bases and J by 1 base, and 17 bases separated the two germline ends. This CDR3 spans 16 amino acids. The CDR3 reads CASSQMNPVGNTEAFF. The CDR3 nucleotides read TGTGCCAGCAGCCAAATGAACCCGGTGGGGAACACTGAAGCTTTCTTT.

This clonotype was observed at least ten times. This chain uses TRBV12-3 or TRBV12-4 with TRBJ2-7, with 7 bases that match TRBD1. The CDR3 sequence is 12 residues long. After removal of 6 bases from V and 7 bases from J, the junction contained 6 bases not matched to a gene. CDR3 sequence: CASSETGEEQYF. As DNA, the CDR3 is TGTGCCAGCAGCGAAACAGGGGAAGAGCAGTACTTC.